The sequence of this TCR beta chain was determined in a study of T cells after yellow fever vaccination. In its sample, this clonotype was seen many times. Via MiXCR, TCRdb re-called the 5' RACE reads, giving one row per CDR3 protein. Counted here are around 340,000 distinct CDR3 sequences, 7.5% to 9% occurring once; the ten biggest clones make up approximately 19%. CDR1 MRHNA and CDR2 SNTAGT come from the germline V gene. This CDR3 contains 14 residues. The V gene lost 3 bases and the J gene lost 7 bases, with 12 bases spanning the gap. The receptor comes from a man between 18 and 35 years old who received the YFV17D yellow fever vaccine. The chain carries TRBV6-4 and TRBJ2-2, with D possibly being TRBD2 (6 bases). The source material was PBMCs, sampled on the day of the first yellow fever vaccination. This CDR3 is CASSEKGGGGELFF. CDR3 in DNA: TGTGCCAGCAGTGAGAAGGGAGGTGGCGGGGAGCTGTTTTTT.